A single T cell receptor (beta chain) is shown here with its context. The study counted Cohort 3 donors as recovered given two negative PCRs, clearance, or symptom resolution. The CDR3 sequence is 13 residues long. Germline V lookup: CDR1 SGHNT, CDR2 YENEEA. Between the trimmed V and J ends, which lost 4 bases and 0 bases, there was a span of 6 bases. The source of the sample is a study of blood T cell repertoires in COVID-19. The data were produced by immunoSEQ multiplex PCR, yet TCRdb's version contains in-frame clones alone and is incomplete. This sample carries 250,000 to 300,000 clones, 75% to 90% of them seen once, and the ten largest clones take 1.5% to 2%.

The receptor comes from a middle-aged woman who had recovered from COVID-19. Sequenced input: PBMCs or T cells enriched from blood (not recorded which). This chain links TRBV11-3 with TRBJ1-1, with D unclear. The CDR3, as DNA: TGTGCCAGCAGCTGGACTATGAACACTGAAGCTTTCTTT. Amino acid sequence: CASSWTMNTEAFF.